Following are 19 T cell receptor beta chains from one sample sequenced in a study of naive and memory T cell subsets. Two oligonucleotides, mixed equimolar, formed the beta constant-region primer covering TRBC1 and TRBC2. TCRdb processed the UMI-ligation and nested PCR reads anew with MiXCR; each CDR3 protein has one entry. Of under 150,000 distinct CDR3 sequences detected, 17% appear once; the ten largest clones hold roughly 0.14%. Sequenced: naive CD4+ T cells from blood. The receptors stem from a human donor in good health.

This clonotype has more than one count but fewer than ten. The chain carries TRBV6-5 and TRBJ2-7; 8 nucleotides line up with TRBD1. The V gene end was trimmed by 5 bases and the J gene end by 3 bases; junction bases not matched to a gene: 6. The CDR3 is 14 amino acids. Germline lookup yields CDR1 MNHEY and CDR2 SVGAGI. Written as DNA, the CDR3 is TGTGCCAGCAGTCGCGGACAGGGTGACTACGAGCAGTACTTC. This gives the protein CASSRGQGDYEQYF.

This clonotype was seen a single time. The chain couples TRBV29-1 to TRBJ2-3, with unresolved D. Per germline, CDR1 SQVTM and CDR2 ANQGSEA. V was pared by 4 bases and J by 0 bases, with 11 bases between. The CDR3 runs to 14 residues. The chain's CDR3 is CSVAPSRSTDTQYF. The CDR3 DNA is TGCAGCGTTGCTCCTTCAAGGAGCACAGATACGCAGTATTTT.

This chain connects TRBV5-1 to TRBJ2-1; D gene unclear. The germline gives CDR1 SGHRS, CDR2 YFSETQ. The V and J ends lost 5 bases and 5 bases respectively, with 5 bases between them. The CDR3 spans 11 residues. CDR3 amino acids: CASSRNNEQFF. The CDR3 region has the DNA TGCGCCAGCAGTAGGAACAATGAGCAGTTCTTC.

The V call is TRBV4-3, the J call TRBJ1-6, with D unresolved. Germline CDR1 and CDR2: LGHNA and YSLEER. CDR3 length equals 15 residues. V was clipped by 0 bases and J by 7 bases, with 10 bases between them. The CDR3: CASSQEVGFNSPLHF. The CDR3 DNA reads TGCGCCAGCAGCCAAGAAGTAGGATTCAATTCACCCCTCCACTTT.

The rearrangement joins TRBV2 to TRBJ1-2; 7 bases are a match to TRBD1. CDR3 length equals 19 residues. V shed 4 bases and J 3 bases; nucleotides not matched to a gene: 20. Germline V CDR1 and CDR2: SNHLY, FYNNEI. The CDR3 nucleotides are TGTGCCAGCAGTGGTAGTTCAAAGGGCGGGACAGATAACCACTATGGCTACACCTTC. This sequence encodes CASSGSSKGGTDNHYGYTF.

The J gene is TRBJ1-3, the V gene TRBV12-3 or TRBV12-4, with 8 nucleotides matching TRBD1. The CDR3 contains 16 residues. J gave up 0 bases and V 5 bases, and 6 bases lay outside the gene matches. The CDR3 nucleotides are TGTGCCAGCAGTGTCGGACAGGGCAACTCTGGAAACACCATATATTTT. It specifies CASSVGQGNSGNTIYF.

V usage is TRBV6-6 and J usage is TRBJ2-5; D unclear. In germline, CDR1 is MNHNY, CDR2 SVGAGI (reference sequence). The V gene lost 6 bases and the J gene lost 5 bases, with 19 bases spanning the gap. The CDR3 has 15 residues. This CDR3 is CASSRVRTGPETQYF. CDR3 sequence (DNA): TGTGCCAGCAGCCGTGTGCGGACGGGTCCGGAGACCCAGTACTTC.

The chain has TRBV20-1 and TRBJ2-3; D possibly corresponds to TRBD1 (6 bases). The V gene's germline CDR1 is DFQATT and CDR2 SNEGSKA (reference sequence). The length of the CDR3 is 14 residues. With 0 bases removed from V and 4 bases from J, the gap between germline ends came to 11 bases. CDR3 coding DNA: TGCAGTGCTAGAGACAGGGGATCCGCAGATACGCAGTATTTT. Translating gives CSARDRGSADTQYF.

The chain links TRBV24-1 to TRBJ1-2; TRBD1 matches 7 bases. Germline loops: CDR1 KGHDR, CDR2 SFDVKD. This CDR3 is built from 14 residues. The junction had 5 bases not matched to a gene; V was cut back by 4 bases and J by 4 bases. DNA for the CDR3: TGTGCCACCAGTGACACCGACAGGGCCTATGGCTACACCTTC. Translated, it gives CATSDTDRAYGYTF.

This clonotype was seen repeatedly, ten times or more. This sequence joins TRBV27 and TRBJ2-2; 11 bases fit TRBD2. The germline CDR1 and CDR2 sequences are MNHEY and SMNVEV (reference sequence). The junction had 15 bases not matched to a gene; V was cut back by 4 bases and J by 8 bases. CDR3 length equals 18 residues. The CDR3 here is CASSSQNSGRAAGGELFF. The CDR3 DNA is TGTGCCAGCAGTTCCCAAAATAGCGGGAGGGCTGCTGGGGGGGAGCTGTTTTTT.

This clonotype was observed many times. This chain connects TRBV5-4 to TRBJ2-2; D gene unclear. Trimming stripped 1 base from V and 4 bases from J, with 5 bases between. Germline values: CDR1 SGHNT, CDR2 YYREEE (reference sequence). This CDR3 comprises 13 residues. CDR3 sequence reads: CASSLSPTGELFF. The DNA for the CDR3 is TGTGCCAGCAGCTTGTCCCCCACCGGGGAGCTGTTTTTT.

This clonotype was seen a few times. The CDR3 nucleotides read TGTGCCAGCAGTTCCCCTCTTGGACAGGGACCGCAGTATTTT. This translates into CASSSPLGQGPQYF. The rearrangement links TRBV6-5 to TRBJ2-3; TRBD1 aligns across 8 bases. In germline, CDR1 is MNHEY, CDR2 SVGAGI. The CDR3 is made up of 14 amino acids. Trimming cost V 4 bases and J 10 bases; bases outside gene matches: 10.

This clonotype appeared a few times. V and J are TRBV28 and TRBJ2-5; the match to TRBD2 covers 9 bases. The CDR3 totals 16 residues. The J segment lost 5 bases and the V segment lost 4 bases, leaving 11 bases of the junction unmatched. In germline, CDR1 is MDHEN, CDR2 SYDVKM. CDR3 sequence: CASSSLSGGRWETQYF. For the CDR3, the DNA is TGTGCCAGCAGTTCCCTCAGCGGGGGGCGGTGGGAGACCCAGTACTTC.

The rearrangement joins TRBV28 to TRBJ2-1; D may correspond to TRBD1 or TRBD2 (5 bases each). Trimming took off 2 bases at V and 15 bases at J, with 20 bases between the two ends. The CDR3 covers 14 residues. Germline V gene sequence: CDR1 MDHEN, CDR2 SYDVKM. The chain's CDR3 is CASSLTGPSTFGFF. The DNA of the CDR3 is TGTGCCAGCAGTTTAACGGGGCCTTCGACTTTCGGGTTCTTC. Variable domain in full (rest from reference TRBV28 and TRBJ2-1): DVKVTQSSRYLVKRTGEKVFLECVQDMDHENMFWYRQDPGLGLRLIYFSYDVKMKEKGDIPEGYSVSREKKERFSLILESASTNQTSMYLCASSLTGPSTFGFFGPGTRLTVL.

This clonotype has a handful of counts. The chain has TRBV7-9 and TRBJ2-7, with D tentatively TRBD1 (6 bases). This CDR3 has 16 residues. V was clipped by 5 bases and J by 5 bases, with 22 bases between them. Germline CDR1 and CDR2: SEHNR and FQNEAQ (reference sequence). The CDR3 reads CASSEPGQTRADEQYF. CDR3 nucleotides: TGTGCCAGCAGCGAACCGGGACAAACTAGAGCGGACGAGCAGTACTTC.

The rearrangement joins TRBV2 to TRBJ1-2; D is unclear. The V gene lost 1 base and the J gene lost 7 bases, with 7 bases spanning the gap. The CDR3 totals 12 residues. From germline, CDR1 is SNHLY and CDR2 FYNNEI. The DNA for the CDR3 is TGTGCCAGCAGTGAAGAGAGCGGTGGCTACACCTTC. Protein: CASSEESGGYTF.

This clonotype appeared a few times. The chain uses TRBV2 and TRBJ2-7; 9 bases match TRBD1. CDR3 length: 15 residues. CDR1 and CDR2 (germline): SNHLY, FYNNEI. The junction had 8 bases not matched to a gene; V was cut back by 7 bases and J by 1 base. The CDR3 bases are TGTGCCAGCACCGAAACAGGGGGCCTTTCCTACGAGCAGTACTTC. Translated: CASTETGGLSYEQYF.

A few counts support this clonotype. The chain recombines TRBV24-1 with TRBJ2-3, with 9 bases fitting TRBD1. The CDR3 is made up of 16 amino acids. Germline V gene sequence: CDR1 KGHDR, CDR2 SFDVKD. The junction had 12 bases not matched to a gene; V was cut back by 6 bases and J by 6 bases. The CDR3 loop reads CATSPRRDRVADTQYF. In DNA form, the CDR3 reads TGTGCCACCAGTCCAAGAAGGGACAGGGTAGCTGATACGCAGTATTTT.

The CDR3 sequence: CASSSPSQGVISYEQYF. In DNA form, the CDR3 reads TGTGCCAGCAGCTCGCCTTCACAGGGGGTAATCTCCTACGAGCAGTACTTC. The rearrangement joins TRBV11-2 to TRBJ2-7; 8 bases are shared with TRBD1. Germline V gene data show CDR1 as SGHAT and CDR2 as FQNNGV. The CDR3 sequence is 17 residues long. J lost 0 bases, V lost 4 bases, and 11 bases had no gene match.